Given below is one T cell receptor (beta chain) in context. Its target is not known. Method: immunoSEQ multiplex PCR; TCRdb's copy keeps in-frame clones and lacks some. There are about 99,000 clones in the sample; about nine tenths occur only once, and 6.5% to 10% lies in the top ten. This record belongs to a study of T cell responses to AZD1222 COVID-19 vaccine. Findings and caveats of the study: Clonal diversity was possibly underestimated, and the donors were mostly white British, with more females.

Pooled samples include second doses given at about 4 or 12 weeks. The sequence was collected from an adult who received the AZD1222 COVID-19 vaccine. Sequencing was performed on peripheral blood, taken 28 days after the second AZD1222 dose.

In nucleotides, the CDR3 is TGTGCCAGCAGCTTAGAAGGTGGGTTTTCCTACGAGCAGTACTTC. Amino acid sequence: CASSLEGGFSYEQYF. V and J are TRBV7-2 and TRBJ2-7; D call uncertain. This CDR3 contains 15 residues. Germline V gene lookup returns CDR1 SGHTA and CDR2 FQGNSA. Trimming pared 1 base from V and 1 base from J, leaving 11 bases between.